This T cell receptor (beta chain) was documented in a study of OX40 agonist ivuxolimab in advanced cancers. Overall study context: Ivuxolimab doses were 0.01, 0.1, 0.3, 1.5, 3 or 10 mg/kg every 2 weeks. Partial responses were observed in three patients, of whom one had hepatocellular carcinoma and two had cutaneous melanoma.

Method: immunoSEQ multiplex PCR; TCRdb's copy keeps in-frame clones and lacks some. Altogether about 83,000 clones are present, about 85% being singletons, with the ten largest covering 0.5% to 0.85%. Unmatched junction bases numbered 11, after V lost 8 bases and J lost 6 bases. CDR3 length: 14 amino acids. Germline CDR1 is WSHSY and CDR2 is SAAADI. The investigators sampled blood at baseline, at cycle 4 day 1, and at cycle 7 day 1. The chain combines TRBV10-2 with TRBJ1-1; 8 bases map to TRBD1. The source was CD4+ or CD8+ T cells sorted from blood, collected in a trial of the OX40 agonist ivuxolimab. The receptor's source is an adult with an advanced solid tumor such as melanoma, head and neck, liver or kidney cancer. CDR3 in amino acids: CASRRGRLSAEAFF. The CDR3 DNA is TGCGCCAGCCGCAGGGGGCGGTTGAGCGCTGAAGCTTTCTTT.